This TCR beta chain is from a study of T cells in Graves' hyperthyroidism and ophthalmopathy. With regard to this clonotype: A read error may produce the germline difference seen at one junction end.

Over 18 months, lack of ophthalmopathy progression marked Graves' hyperthyroidism as stable. Orbital computed tomography, thyroid ultrasound, serum thyroxine and TRAb, and clinical symptoms together informed the diagnoses. Source material for PBMCs was about 11 ml fresh peripheral blood. TCR beta CDR3 regions were amplified from RNA transcripts. When the TCR CDR3 underwent first-round RT-PCR, the HTBI primer set was used. MiXCR, applied by TCRdb to the multiplex PCR reads, yields one record per CDR3 protein. The table has 93,000 or so distinct CDR3 sequences, over 45% seen once. The CDR3 length is 13 residues. CDR1 is LNHDA, CDR2 SQIVND, per germline (reference sequence).

The J gene is TRBJ1-4, the V gene TRBV19, with a weak D call TRBD1 (5 bases). Material: blood. The TCR comes from a man aged 35 to 55 with Graves' hyperthyroidism. Here the CDR3 DNA reads TGTGTCAGTAGTCCTAGCGGGGGTGAAAAACTGTTTTTT. This sequence encodes CVSSPSGGEKLFF.